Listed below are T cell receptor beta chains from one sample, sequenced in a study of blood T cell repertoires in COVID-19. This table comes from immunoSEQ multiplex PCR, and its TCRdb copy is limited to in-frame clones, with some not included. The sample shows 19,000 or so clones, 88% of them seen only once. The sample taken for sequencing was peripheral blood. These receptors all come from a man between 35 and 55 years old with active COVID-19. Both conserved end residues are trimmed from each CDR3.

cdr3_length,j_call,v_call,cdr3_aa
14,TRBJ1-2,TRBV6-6,ASSYQTGGAFEGYT
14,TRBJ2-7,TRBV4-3,ASSQDLLAVNYEQY
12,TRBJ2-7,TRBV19,ASSIGQGSYEQY
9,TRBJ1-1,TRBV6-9,GGEGWTEAF
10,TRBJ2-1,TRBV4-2,ASSQVRNEQF
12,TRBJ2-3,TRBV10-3,AISGTVGKDTQY
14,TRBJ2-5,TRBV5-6,ASSVEEGVIQETQY
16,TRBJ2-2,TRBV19,ASSTKALAGVRTGELF
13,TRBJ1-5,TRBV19,ASSTQIFSNQPQH
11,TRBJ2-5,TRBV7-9,ASSSPGPETQY
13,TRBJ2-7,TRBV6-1,ASSELGGDSYEQY
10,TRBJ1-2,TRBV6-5,ASSPGTDGYT
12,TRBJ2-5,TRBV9,ASSLRDRGETQY
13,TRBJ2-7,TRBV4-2,ASARLAGASYEQY
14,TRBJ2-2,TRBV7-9,ASSLRERENTGELF
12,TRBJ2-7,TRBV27,ASSSGQGSYEQY
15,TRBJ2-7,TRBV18,ASSPTPAGGAIYEQY
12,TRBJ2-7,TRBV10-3,AIRTSDRDRVQY
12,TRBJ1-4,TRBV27,ASSLLGDKEKLF
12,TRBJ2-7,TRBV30,AWSGGRGIYEQY
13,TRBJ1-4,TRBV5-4,ASSPRGGAGEKLF
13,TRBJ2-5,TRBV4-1,ASSQDMAFQETQY
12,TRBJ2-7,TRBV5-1,ASSEGGGPYEQY
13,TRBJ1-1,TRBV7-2,ASSLVTGANTEAF
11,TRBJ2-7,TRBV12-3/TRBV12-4,ASTPDRTYEQY
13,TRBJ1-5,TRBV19,ASSGTGVSNQPQH
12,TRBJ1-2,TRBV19,ASSIMTGGYGYT
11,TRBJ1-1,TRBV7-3,ASSHYRDTEAF
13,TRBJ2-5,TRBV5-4,ASSPAGTSRETQY
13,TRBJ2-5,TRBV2,ASRGTSGRQETQY
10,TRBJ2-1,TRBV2,ASSERGNEQF
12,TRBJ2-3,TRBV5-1,ASSASQGTDTQY
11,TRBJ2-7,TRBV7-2,ASSLDNYDEQY
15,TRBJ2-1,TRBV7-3,ASSSRPGLASYNEQF
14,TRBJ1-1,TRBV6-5,ASSYSMQRGNTEAF
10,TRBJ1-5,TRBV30,AWDRGQQPQH
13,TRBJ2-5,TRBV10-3,AISETGQGKETQY
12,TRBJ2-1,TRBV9,ASSVGTSAHEQF
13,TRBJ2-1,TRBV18,ASSRGTSGINEQF
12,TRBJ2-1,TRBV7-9,ASSLWGLVDEQF
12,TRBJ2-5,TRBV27,ASSYRDSQETQY
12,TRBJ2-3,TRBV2,ASSEWALTDTQY
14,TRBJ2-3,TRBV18,ASSSTSGTSTDTQY
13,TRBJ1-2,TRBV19,ASSSPGQGDYGYT
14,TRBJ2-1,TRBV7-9,ASSLGTGGLNNEQF
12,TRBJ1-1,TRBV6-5,ASQRMSLNTEAF
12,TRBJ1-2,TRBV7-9,ASSLLGGGYGYT
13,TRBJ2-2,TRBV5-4,ASRPGQAHTGELF
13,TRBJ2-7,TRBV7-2,ASSFHETETYEQY
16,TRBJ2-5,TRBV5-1,ASSLVAPSGTGVGAQY
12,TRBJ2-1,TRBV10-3,AIALSGAYNEQF